This T cell receptor (beta chain) was identified in a study of patients and donors after allogeneic stem cell transplantation (dated by TCRdb to about 2020). For CDR1 and CDR2, the germline V gene (reference sequence) lists SGHAT and FQDESV. V lost 5 bases and J lost 4 bases; the stretch between them is 26 bases long. The CDR3 contains 18 residues, cysteine and phenylalanine counted. The retained sequence is limited to the CDR3, 54 bases, with the frame set at the first base. The receptor library was made with RT-PCR. Sequencing used a NextSeq 550. TCRdb ran its own pipeline on the public reads, namely fastp trimming at Q25 and MiXCR clone calling, and kept in-frame beta chains. Under each unique CDR3 protein, matching rows form one entry showing the most common genes and DNA. This sample holds about 960,000 distinct CDR3 sequences; over 15% were observed only once. Around 6% of the sample goes to the ten largest clones.

As regards this clonotype: Its antigen remains undetermined. Per-base qualities were not stored, and no clone one base away is much larger.

Sequencing used blood, either unsorted or a sorted T cell fraction (not recorded which). The rearranged segments are TRBV11-1 and TRBJ1-2; TRBD1 is possibly the D segment (6 matching bases). The clonotype originates from a human donor who was either an allogeneic HSCT recipient or a stem cell or donor lymphocyte infusion donor (not recorded which). It is not recorded whose cells these are; they may come from a transplant donor. DNA sequence: TGTGCCAGCAGCGACGTACCCAAACAGGGTATCATGAGCTATGGCTACACCTTC. Its product reads: CASSDVPKQGIMSYGYTF.